The entry that follows covers one TCR beta chain sequence. The antigen remains undetermined. Clones were read by immunoSEQ multiplex PCR, and TCRdb kept only the in-frame ones, dropping some. Among about 94,000 clones, around nine tenths were seen once, and the ten largest hold roughly 14%. The sample originates from a study of T cell responses to AZD1222 COVID-19 vaccine. Study findings and constraints: Donors were mostly white British, more females; clonal diversity possibly underestimated.

The receptor was isolated from an adult in good health. The source was peripheral blood, collected on day 0 of AZD1222 vaccination.

The CDR3 sequence is CASSHLVAGGRGSETQYF. The CDR3 bases are TGTGCCAGCAGCCATTTGGTAGCGGGGGGGCGAGGTTCGGAGACCCAGTACTTC. V and J are TRBV3-1 (or the pseudogene TRBV3-2) and TRBJ2-5, with TRBD2 identical over 11 bases. The junction had 14 bases not matched to a gene; V was cut back by 3 bases and J by 5 bases. The CDR3 is 18 amino acids. Germline CDR1 reads LGHDT; CDR2 reads YNNKEL (reference sequence).